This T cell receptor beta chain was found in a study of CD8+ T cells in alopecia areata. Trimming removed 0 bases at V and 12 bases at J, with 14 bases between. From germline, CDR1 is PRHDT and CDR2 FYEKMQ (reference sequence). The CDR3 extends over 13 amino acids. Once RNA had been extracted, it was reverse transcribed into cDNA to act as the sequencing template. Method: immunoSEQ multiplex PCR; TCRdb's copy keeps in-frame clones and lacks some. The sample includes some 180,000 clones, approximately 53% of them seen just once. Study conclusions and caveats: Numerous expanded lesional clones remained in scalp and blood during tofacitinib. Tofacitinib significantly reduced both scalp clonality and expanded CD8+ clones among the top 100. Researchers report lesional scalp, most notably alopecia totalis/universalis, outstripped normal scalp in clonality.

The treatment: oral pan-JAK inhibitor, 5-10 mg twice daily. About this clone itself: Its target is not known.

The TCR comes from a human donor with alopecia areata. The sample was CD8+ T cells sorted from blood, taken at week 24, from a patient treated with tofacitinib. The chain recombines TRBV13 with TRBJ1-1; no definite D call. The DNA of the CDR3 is TGTGCCAGCAGCTTAGGGTCCGGGGAGGGCCCTTTCTTT. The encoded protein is CASSLGSGEGPFF. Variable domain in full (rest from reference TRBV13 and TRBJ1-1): AAGVIQSPRHLIKEKRETATLKCYPIPRHDTVYWYQQGPGQDPQFLISFYEKMQSDKGSIPDRFSAQQFSDYHSELNMSSLELGDSALYFCASSLGSGEGPFFGQGTRLTVV.